One and the same sample provided the 30 T cell receptor beta chains below, sequenced in a study of blood T cell repertoires in COVID-19. Using immunoSEQ multiplex PCR, the repertoire was profiled, and TCRdb retains in-frame clones only, with some absent. The sample includes roughly 220,000 clones, 80% seen only once; the top ten take less than 7%. The material sequenced was peripheral blood. These receptors all stem from a woman in her sixties or seventies with acute or convalescent COVID-19.

A few counts support this clone. The rearrangement joins TRBV7-2 to TRBJ2-1, with D perhaps TRBD2 (5 bases). The CDR3 loop spans 13 amino acids. The ends were cut back, 0 bases at V and 9 bases at J, with 9 bases in the middle. Germline V gene lookup returns CDR1 SGHTA and CDR2 FQGNSA. The chain's CDR3 is CASSLARVAEQFF. Here the CDR3 DNA reads TGTGCCAGCAGCTTAGCGCGGGTGGCTGAGCAGTTCTTC.

This clone was recorded once. The CDR3 DNA sequence: TGTGCCAGCAGTGAGATACCGGGTTCGGACATTCAGTACTTC. Translated, it gives CASSEIPGSDIQYF. The J gene is TRBJ2-4, the V gene TRBV2; D unresolved. CDR1 and CDR2 (germline): SNHLY, FYNNEI. The CDR3 contains 14 residues. Trimming left V 3 bases short and J 8 bases short, with 14 bases between.

The rearrangement links TRBV5-1 to TRBJ2-3; 12 bases are shared with TRBD2. The CDR3 covers 15 residues. Germline V CDR1 and CDR2: SGHRS, YFSETQ. The trim removed 4 bases at V and 2 bases at J, leaving 2 bases unmatched. The CDR3 region has the DNA TGCGCCAGCAGCCGGACTAGCGGGAACACAGATACGCAGTATTTT. Translation: CASSRTSGNTDTQYF.

This chain connects TRBV19 to TRBJ2-6, with D tentatively TRBD2 (6 bases). This CDR3 is 15 amino acids long. The germline V gene encodes CDR1 LNHDA and CDR2 SQIVND (reference sequence). V lost 7 bases, J lost 1 base, and 11 bases lay in between. CDR3 region: CASTLRGSGANVLTF. CDR3 DNA sequence: TGTGCCAGTACCCTCCGGGGGTCTGGGGCCAACGTCCTGACTTTC.

The chain links TRBV12-2 to TRBJ2-7; the table's D call, TRBD1, has no DNA check behind it. TRBV12-2 is marked as a pseudogene. The CDR3 has 18 residues. CDR3 region: CASRQILTDRSSSYEQYF. The CDR3 DNA follows: TGTGCAAGTCGCCAGATTCTAACGGACAGGTCGAGCTCCTACGAGCAGTACTTC.

V and J are TRBV6-6 and TRBJ2-3, with D possibly TRBD2 on 6 matching bases. The CDR3 has 16 residues. Germline CDR1 is MNHNY and CDR2 is SVGAGI (reference sequence). Between the trimmed V and J ends, which lost 6 bases and 2 bases, there was a span of 18 bases. In DNA, the CDR3 is TGTGCCAGCAGAGATAGACAACGACTAGTCACAGATACGCAGTATTTT. It encodes CASRDRQRLVTDTQYF.

This chain connects TRBV27 to TRBJ1-2; TRBD1 agrees at 7 bases. With V trimmed by 5 bases and J by 5 bases, 5 bases remained unmatched. This CDR3 is built from 13 residues. CDR1 MNHEY and CDR2 SMNVEV come from the germline V gene (reference sequence). CDR3 loop: CASSPTGTYGYTF. As DNA, the CDR3 is TGTGCCAGCAGTCCGACAGGGACATATGGCTACACCTTC.

This chain connects TRBV7-2 to TRBJ1-5, with D unclear. Germline CDR1 reads SGHTA; CDR2 reads FQGNSA. The CDR3 has 13 residues. V was cut by 5 bases and J by 5 bases, with 10 bases left in between. This CDR3 reads CASSPSPDQPQHF. CDR3 nucleotide sequence: TGTGCCAGCAGCCCTTCCCCCGATCAGCCCCAGCATTTT.

This clone appeared a single time. The J gene is TRBJ2-1, the V gene TRBV19, with D possibly TRBD2 on 6 matching bases. Trimming removed 7 bases from V and 0 bases from J, with 13 bases in between. Germline V gene lookup returns CDR1 LNHDA and CDR2 SQIVND (reference sequence). The CDR3 runs 15 residues. The CDR3, as DNA: TGTGCCAGTAATTTGGGCGGGGACTCCTACAATGAGCAGTTCTTC. This gives the protein CASNLGGDSYNEQFF.

In nucleotides, the CDR3 is TGTGCCAGCAGCGAAAACAGGGGAGCTAATGAAAAACTGTTTTTT. It translates to CASSENRGANEKLFF. The chain combines TRBV5-5 with TRBJ1-4, with TRBD1 identical over 7 bases. V gave up 4 bases and J gave up 3 bases; unmatched junction bases: 6. This CDR3 contains 15 residues. Germline CDR1 SGHKS, CDR2 YYEKEE (reference sequence).

The rearrangement joins TRBV2 to TRBJ1-2; maybe TRBD1 (5 bases). In germline, CDR1 is SNHLY, CDR2 FYNNEI. CDR3 length equals 13 residues. Trimming removed 6 bases from V and 8 bases from J, with 16 bases in between. The CDR3 region is CASSLEGRGGYTF. For the CDR3, the DNA is TGTGCCAGCAGCCTCGAAGGGAGGGGCGGCTACACCTTC.

This chain uses TRBV3-1 (or the pseudogene TRBV3-2) with TRBJ2-3, with D perhaps matching TRBD1 (6 bases). The length of the CDR3 is 16 residues. Germline CDR1 LGHDT, CDR2 YNNKEL (reference sequence). V shed 0 bases and J shed 6 bases, with 16 bases lying between them. CDR3 sequence (DNA): TGTGCCAGCAGCCAAGATGGGGGCGCGTCGTCGGATACGCAGTATTTT. It codes for CASSQDGGASSDTQYF.

This clone turned up a few times. In DNA, the CDR3 is TGTGCCAGCAGCTTACAACGGAATGAGCAGTTCTTC. Its translation is CASSLQRNEQFF. This chain uses TRBV7-9 with TRBJ2-1; D is unclear. Germline CDR1 reads SEHNR; CDR2 reads FQNEAQ (reference sequence). V was shortened by 2 bases and J by 7 bases, with 6 bases between the two germline ends. CDR3 length: 12 amino acids.

In the case of this clone: This same CDR3 is encoded by further DNA sequences in the sample. The rearrangement uses TRBV6-6 and TRBJ2-7; 7 nucleotides align to TRBD1. The CDR3 totals 13 residues. Germline-derived CDR1 and CDR2 are MNHNY and SVGAGI (reference sequence). V was pared by 5 bases and J by 4 bases, with 5 bases of the junction left unmatched. CDR3 sequence: CASSHDRVYEQYF. Here the CDR3 DNA reads TGTGCCAGCAGTCACGACAGGGTATACGAGCAGTACTTC.

V and J are TRBV28 and TRBJ2-3, with 8 bases lining up with TRBD1. Germline V gives CDR1 MDHEN, CDR2 SYDVKM. The CDR3 length is 18 residues. The trim removed 2 bases at V and 0 bases at J, leaving 10 bases unmatched. The CDR3 protein is CASSLPGTGRTSTDTQYF. The CDR3 coding sequence is TGTGCCAGCAGTTTACCCGGGACAGGTAGAACTAGCACAGATACGCAGTATTTT.

V gene TRBV27 combines with J gene TRBJ1-2; 8 bases map to TRBD1. Germline trimming cut 5 bases from V and 1 base from J; bases unmatched to any gene: 6. Germline CDR1 MNHEY, CDR2 SMNVEV (reference sequence). This CDR3 has 15 amino acids. The CDR3 nucleotides read TGTGCCAGCAGTCCCGGGACAGGTCTTAACTATGGCTACACCTTC. This encodes CASSPGTGLNYGYTF.

The chain links TRBV2 to TRBJ2-3; D remains unclear. The CDR3 is made up of 12 amino acids. Per germline, CDR1 SNHLY and CDR2 FYNNEI. Trimming cost V 5 bases and J 2 bases, with 5 bases left between them. The CDR3 region has the DNA TGTGCCAGCAGTTACACCACAGATACGCAGTATTTT. Protein product: CASSYTTDTQYF.

This sequence joins TRBV4-2 and TRBJ2-1, with TRBD1 matching over 12 bases. The CDR3 is 16 residues long. Losses at the gene ends were 3 bases for V and 8 bases for J; bases not matched to a gene: 8. Germline CDR1 LGHNA, CDR2 YNFKEQ. The CDR3 nucleotides are TGTGCCAGCAGCCAGGCCTCGGGACAGGGGGCTTATGAGCAGTTCTTC. Translating it yields CASSQASGQGAYEQFF.

V gene TRBV27 combines with J gene TRBJ1-4; 9 bases agree with TRBD1. V shed 4 bases and J 4 bases; nucleotides not matched to a gene: 4. Germline loops: CDR1 MNHEY, CDR2 SMNVEV (reference sequence). This CDR3 has 15 amino acids. CDR3 in amino acids: CASSSGTGFNEKLFF. In DNA, the CDR3 is TGTGCCAGCAGTTCCGGGACAGGGTTTAATGAAAAACTGTTTTTT.

The V call is TRBV30, the J call TRBJ2-1; D may be TRBD1 (6 bases). Trimming left V 0 bases short and J 6 bases short, with 6 bases between. Germline CDR1 reads GTSNPN; CDR2 reads SVGIG (reference sequence). The CDR3 runs to 12 residues. The CDR3 here is CAWSVQGNEQFF. The CDR3 DNA reads as TGTGCCTGGAGTGTACAGGGCAATGAGCAGTTCTTC. The full variable domain, completed using reference TRBV30 and TRBJ2-1, is SQTIHQWPATLVQPVGSPLSLECTVEGTSNPNLYWYRQAAGRGLQLLFYSVGIGQISSEVPQNLSASRPQDRQFILSSKKLLLSDSGFYLCAWSVQGNEQFFGPGTRLTVL.

This clone appeared a single time. The J gene is TRBJ1-4, the V gene TRBV30; no reliable D call. CDR1 is GTSNPN, CDR2 SVGIG, per germline (reference sequence). Trimming took 3 bases from V and 7 from J, leaving 15 bases between them. The CDR3 contains 14 residues. This chain's CDR3 is CAWRSPRGGEKLFF. The CDR3, as DNA: TGTGCCTGGAGATCCCCCCGGGGAGGTGAAAAACTGTTTTTT.

Only one count was recorded for this clone. Other DNA sequences within the sample encode an identical CDR3. The rearrangement links TRBV5-1 to TRBJ1-1, with D perhaps matching TRBD1 (6 bases). In germline, CDR1 is SGHRS, CDR2 YFSETQ. The CDR3 is 13 amino acids. The germline V and J ends were trimmed by 4 bases and 1 base, with 8 bases remaining between them. In DNA form, the CDR3 reads TGCGCCAGCAGCCTACAGGGGAACACTGAAGCTTTCTTT. Its translation: CASSLQGNTEAFF.

This chain connects TRBV6-1 to TRBJ2-1; 14 positions agree with TRBD2. V lost 4 bases, J lost 4 bases, and 3 bases stayed unmatched. Germline CDR1 is MNHNS and CDR2 is SASEGT. The CDR3 has 16 amino acids. Here the CDR3 DNA reads TGTGCCAGCAGTGTCGGACTAGCGGGGGGATACAATGAGCAGTTCTTC. Translating gives CASSVGLAGGYNEQFF.

The chain recombines TRBV6-5 with TRBJ2-3, with 7 nucleotides matching TRBD2. The CDR3 spans 14 residues. With V trimmed by 10 bases and J by 1 base, 8 bases remained unmatched. Per the germline V gene, CDR1 is MNHEY and CDR2 is SVGAGI. CDR3 loop: CATRLAVRTDTQYF. The CDR3 nucleotides are TGTGCCACACGCCTAGCGGTTCGCACAGATACGCAGTATTTT.

This clone was counted only a few times. The rearrangement uses TRBV7-3 and TRBJ2-3; possibly TRBD1 for D (6 bases). Germline lookup yields CDR1 SGHTA and CDR2 FQGTGA. This CDR3 comprises 15 residues. V was shortened by 3 bases and J by 2 bases, with 12 bases between the two germline ends. The CDR3: CASSFRGEDTDTQYF. The CDR3 DNA reads as TGTGCCAGCAGCTTCAGGGGCGAAGACACAGATACGCAGTATTTT.

The chain employs TRBV5-1 and TRBJ2-1; TRBD2 aligns across 10 bases. Per the germline V gene, CDR1 is SGHRS and CDR2 is YFSETQ. The CDR3 sequence is 15 residues long. Unmatched junction bases numbered 11, after V lost 4 bases and J lost 10 bases. This chain's CDR3 is CASSQTSGSTGEQFF. Written as DNA, the CDR3 is TGCGCCAGCAGCCAGACTAGCGGGTCGACCGGGGAGCAGTTCTTC.

This clone appeared once. DNA for the CDR3: TGTGCCAGCAGTGAGTCAAGCGGTAGCACAGATACGCAGTATTTT. This encodes CASSESSGSTDTQYF. The chain couples TRBV2 to TRBJ2-3; maybe TRBD2 (5 bases). V lost 3 bases to trimming and J lost 0 bases, with 10 bases between them. Germline CDR1 and CDR2: SNHLY and FYNNEI. The CDR3 contains 15 residues.

Comments on this clone: A read error may account for a junction end that differs from germline. V gene TRBV2 combines with J gene TRBJ2-5; 12 bases are shared with TRBD2. Germline V CDR1 and CDR2: SNHLY, FYNNEI. The CDR3 is made up of 15 amino acids. The CDR3 DNA sequence: TGTGCCAGCAGGGAAGGACTAGCGGGACAAGAGACCCAGTACTTC. Translated, it gives CASREGLAGQETQYF.

This chain uses TRBV3-1 (or the pseudogene TRBV3-2) with TRBJ1-1; TRBD1 matches at 8 bases. CDR1 and CDR2 (germline): LGHDT, YNNKEL (reference sequence). This CDR3 region has 15 residues. The ends lost 4 bases at V and 6 bases at J; junction bases unmatched: 10. CDR3 nucleotide sequence: TGTGCCAGCAGCCTGGGCGGGACAGGAAAGGCTGAAGCTTTCTTT. As protein: CASSLGGTGKAEAFF.

V is TRBV14 and J is TRBJ2-1; TRBD2 aligns across 12 bases. V shed 4 bases and J 6 bases; nucleotides not matched to a gene: 4. This CDR3 spans 15 amino acids. Germline CDR1 reads SGHDN; CDR2 reads FVKESK. CDR3 DNA: TGTGCCAGCAGCCGTCTAGCGGGAGGGCCCAATGAGCAGTTCTTC. It translates to CASSRLAGGPNEQFF.